Listed here is a single T cell receptor beta chain. Antigen unknown. A read error may produce the germline difference seen at one junction end. The sample comes from a study of tumor-infiltrating lymphocytes in primary liver carcinoma. Background on the study: Participating patients were men and women between 30 and 69 years old. Findings of the study overall: Tumors had a significantly higher top-250-clone fraction than blood (p = 0.039).

Germline V CDR1 and CDR2: SGHAT, FQNNGV. This CDR3 is built from 16 residues. Unsorted bulk tissue of about 20-31 mg yielded co-extracted RNA and DNA. No treatment had been given to the patients, who were chronically infected with HBV. With a constant-region primer, TCR beta cDNA was made from approximately 500 ng of total RNA. Libraries of TCR beta came from three nested multiplex PCR rounds with slightly modified ARM-PCR. Primers for the first two PCR rounds were TRBV1-TRBV30 forward primers and a C-beta reverse primer (roughly 10 cycles per round). Each CDR3 protein is one row after TCRdb ran MiXCR on the multiplex PCR reads. The sample includes approximately 80,000 distinct CDR3 sequences, under 75% of them seen just once.

This receptor was taken from a man aged 40-50 years with primary liver carcinoma and hepatitis B virus infection. The chain is built from TRBV11-2 and TRBJ2-1; 9 positions match TRBD2. The sample was tumor-adjacent normal liver tissue. The chain's CDR3 is CDSSLTGTSRDNEQFF. Written as DNA, the CDR3 is TGTGACAGCAGCTTAACCGGGACTAGCAGAGACAATGAGCAGTTCTTC.